A single sample gave rise to the 31 T cell receptor beta chains below, sequenced in a study of T-cell reconstitution after alpha-beta-depleted transplantation in children (dated by TCRdb to between 2015 and 2016). Library prep was done by PCR. Sequencing was performed on an Illumina HiSeq 2500. TCR library preparation used molecular barcoding, with unique molecular identifiers applied to normalize quantification of the TCRbeta repertoire. The public sequencing data were trimmed at Q25 with fastp and processed into clonotypes with MiXCR by TCRdb, which kept only in-frame beta chains. Rows matching on CDR3 protein sequence are summarized as one entry with the most common DNA and genes. The sample table lists more than 150,000 distinct CDR3 sequences, about 15% of them with a count of one. The top ten clonotypes cover about 13% of the sample. This specimen was PBMCs from the stem cell graft donor, taken from the stem cell graft. Receptor source: a human donor who donated a stem cell graft to a child with acute lymphoblastic leukemia.

This clonotype was seen many times. The chain couples TRBV20-1 to TRBJ2-3; 7 positions match TRBD2. The CDR3 loop spans 17 amino acids. Germline lookup yields CDR1 DFQATT and CDR2 SNEGSKA (reference sequence). J lost 6 bases, V lost 6 bases, and 21 bases had no gene match. CDR3 in DNA: TGCAGTGCCCCTGGAAGAGAAAGCGGGAAGGTTGTGGATACGCAGTATTTT. As protein: CSAPGRESGKVVDTQYF.

This clonotype occurred many times. The chain recombines TRBV18 with TRBJ2-7; 9 nucleotides match TRBD2. The CDR3 contains 16 residues. With 3 bases clipped from V and 5 bases from J, the junction kept 11 bases outside the gene matches. Germline values: CDR1 KGHSH, CDR2 LQKENI. The CDR3 loop is CASSPDGGGRDDEQYF. In nucleotides, the CDR3 is TGTGCCAGCTCACCTGACGGCGGCGGGAGGGACGACGAGCAGTACTTC.

This clonotype was observed a handful of times. The CDR3: CSASREIYEQYF. CDR3 sequence (DNA): TGCAGTGCTAGCAGAGAGATCTACGAGCAGTACTTC. The chain links TRBV20-1 to TRBJ2-7; D is uncertain. Germline loops: CDR1 DFQATT, CDR2 SNEGSKA (reference sequence). Trimming cost V 3 bases and J 3 bases, with 9 bases left between them. The CDR3 consists of 12 residues.

This clonotype has a count of ten or more. The V gene is TRBV5-1, the J gene TRBJ2-1, with D possibly TRBD2 on 6 matching bases. The CDR3 loop spans 15 amino acids. Per the germline V gene, CDR1 is SGHRS and CDR2 is YFSETQ. V shed 1 base and J shed 5 bases, with 13 bases lying between them. DNA for the CDR3: TGCGCCAGCAGCTTGCATACGGGAGAAAACAATGAGCAGTTCTTC. This sequence encodes CASSLHTGENNEQFF.

This clonotype was seen only once. The chain carries TRBV2 and TRBJ2-7, with D maybe TRBD2 (5 bases). CDR1 is SNHLY and CDR2 is FYNNEI in the germline V gene. The CDR3 contains 13 residues. Trimming pared 7 bases from V and 0 bases from J, leaving 10 bases between. CDR3 residues: CASKETNSYEQYF. CDR3 bases: TGTGCCAGCAAGGAGACTAACTCCTACGAGCAGTACTTC.

The V call is TRBV20-1, the J call TRBJ2-5; 12 nucleotides agree with TRBD2. This CDR3 contains 18 residues. The germline CDR1 and CDR2 sequences are DFQATT and SNEGSKA (reference sequence). V lost 2 bases, J lost 6 bases, and 16 bases stayed unmatched. CDR3 sequence (DNA): TGCAGTGCTAGACCCCAGCAGCTGACTAGCGGGAGAGGAAAGACCCAGTACTTC. As protein: CSARPQQLTSGRGKTQYF.

This clonotype was seen at least ten times. The J gene is TRBJ1-1, the V gene TRBV7-9, with TRBD1 as a possible D gene (6 bases). Trimming stripped 7 bases from V and 4 bases from J, with 19 bases between. The CDR3 totals 15 residues. The germline CDR1 and CDR2 sequences are SEHNR and FQNEAQ (reference sequence). CDR3 sequence reads: CASNSAGGLSTEAFF. The CDR3 region has the DNA TGTGCCAGCAACTCGGCCGGGGGGCTGAGCACTGAAGCTTTCTTT.

The chain carries TRBV27 and TRBJ1-1, with no clear D. This CDR3 spans 18 amino acids. With 5 bases removed from V and 0 bases from J, the gap between germline ends came to 22 bases. The germline V gene encodes CDR1 MNHEY and CDR2 SMNVEV (reference sequence). The CDR3 nucleotides read TGTGCCAGCAGTCCATCGGACTTCTTGTCCATCATGAACACTGAAGCTTTCTTT. This sequence encodes CASSPSDFLSIMNTEAFF.

This clonotype was seen at least ten times. The chain joins TRBV29-1 to TRBJ1-3; no clear D gene. Per the germline V gene, CDR1 is SQVTM and CDR2 is ANQGSEA. Trimming pared 4 bases from V and 0 bases from J, leaving 7 bases between. CDR3 length: 13 amino acids. CDR3 DNA: TGCAGCGTTGTGACCGACTCTGGAAACACCATATATTTT. Its translation: CSVVTDSGNTIYF.

This clonotype was observed at least ten times. Written as DNA, the CDR3 is TGTGCCAGCAGCCCCAGGACAGCGGAACTAAAACCCACGACCCCCTACGAGCAGTACTTC. This encodes CASSPRTAELKPTTPYEQYF. The chain carries TRBV21-1 and TRBJ2-7; the table's D gene call, TRBD2, was not cross checked with the DNA. TRBV21-1 is termed a pseudogene. CDR3 length: 20 amino acids.

The chain carries TRBV10-1 and TRBJ2-2, with D uncertain. Germline CDR1 and CDR2: WNHNN and SYGVQD (reference sequence). Trimming shortened V by 6 bases and J by 1 base, and 6 bases separated the two germline ends. The CDR3 extends over 13 amino acids. The CDR3 sequence is CASRAGNTGELFF. The CDR3 nucleotides are TGCGCCAGCAGGGCAGGGAACACCGGGGAGCTGTTTTTT.

At least ten counts were recorded for this clonotype. This sequence joins TRBV5-1 and TRBJ2-1, with 9 bases lining up with TRBD1. This CDR3 is built from 14 residues. The V segment lost 3 bases and the J segment 8 bases; nucleotides outside the gene matches: 6. Germline loops: CDR1 SGHRS, CDR2 YFSETQ. CDR3 sequence reads: CASSSPGQGDEQFF. The CDR3 DNA reads as TGCGCCAGCAGCTCGCCGGGACAGGGAGATGAGCAGTTCTTC.

This clonotype appeared many times. The chain carries TRBV5-5 and TRBJ1-6; D remains unclear. V was pared by 0 bases and J by 7 bases, with 5 bases between. The CDR3 runs 13 residues. CDR1 is SGHKS and CDR2 is YYEKEE in the germline V gene (reference sequence). CDR3 protein: CASSLEVNSPLHF. CDR3 sequence (DNA): TGTGCCAGCAGCTTGGAAGTAAATTCACCCCTCCACTTT.

This clonotype showed up many times. The V and J genes are TRBV12-3 or TRBV12-4 and TRBJ2-5; TRBD1 aligns across 8 bases. With V trimmed by 4 bases and J by 1 base, 5 bases remained unmatched. CDR3 length: 15 residues. This chain's CDR3 is CASSSNTGGQETQYF. In DNA form, the CDR3 reads TGTGCCAGCAGTTCCAATACAGGGGGCCAAGAGACCCAGTACTTC.

This clonotype was observed many times. This sequence joins TRBV29-1 and TRBJ1-1; D is uncertain. Trimming removed 7 bases at V and 1 base at J, with 10 bases between. Germline CDR1 SQVTM, CDR2 ANQGSEA. The CDR3 spans 12 residues. The CDR3 sequence is CSGGEGNTEAFF. The CDR3 nucleotides read TGCAGCGGCGGGGAGGGGAACACTGAAGCTTTCTTT.

The chain joins TRBV11-2 to TRBJ2-2; 14 positions agree with TRBD2. With V trimmed by 8 bases and J by 3 bases, 8 bases remained unmatched. The V gene's germline CDR1 is SGHAT and CDR2 FQNNGV. The CDR3 covers 17 residues. Written as DNA, the CDR3 is TGTGCCAGCTGCCCCCCGGGACTAGCGGGAGACACCGGGGAGCTGTTTTTT. Translation gives CASCPPGLAGDTGELFF.

This clonotype was found a few times. CDR3 sequence: CAISPSGGNYEQYF. In DNA, the CDR3 is TGTGCCATCAGTCCCTCGGGGGGGAACTACGAGCAGTACTTC. This rearrangement joins TRBV10-3 to TRBJ2-7; 8 nucleotides match TRBD2. The CDR3 contains 14 residues. CDR1 is ENHRY and CDR2 is SYGVKD in the germline V gene. The V gene end was trimmed by 5 bases and the J gene end by 3 bases; junction bases not matched to a gene: 6.

This clonotype showed up just a few times. The CDR3 nucleotides are TGTGCCAGCAGTTTCGGGGGAGTGGGGCCCCGGGGTGAGCAGTACTTC. It yields the protein CASSFGGVGPRGEQYF. V is TRBV12-3 or TRBV12-4 and J is TRBJ2-7; the D gene is possibly TRBD2 (6 bases). The CDR3 consists of 16 residues. Deletions cut 3 bases from V and 7 bases from J, with 22 bases between.

This clonotype was recorded at least ten times. This chain links TRBV12-3 or TRBV12-4 with TRBJ2-5; 10 bases match TRBD1. Trimming removed 5 bases from V and 5 bases from J; junction bases left unmatched: 5. The CDR3 contains 14 residues. The CDR3 coding sequence is TGTGCCAGCAGTCGGACAGGGGGGATGGAGACCCAGTACTTC. It specifies CASSRTGGMETQYF.

This chain connects TRBV29-1 to TRBJ2-5; TRBD1 might be the D (6 bases). The CDR3 is 12 amino acids. The ends were cut back, 4 bases at V and 2 bases at J, with 8 bases in the middle. Germline V gene sequence: CDR1 SQVTM, CDR2 ANQGSEA. CDR3 in amino acids: CSVAQGQETQYF. The DNA for the CDR3 is TGCAGCGTTGCACAGGGTCAAGAGACCCAGTACTTC.

In its sample, this clonotype was seen many times. The chain employs TRBV12-3 or TRBV12-4 and TRBJ2-3; 11 bases agree with TRBD1. This CDR3 comprises 16 residues. V dropped 6 bases and J dropped 6; count of bases not matched to a gene: 11. The DNA of the CDR3 is TGTGCCAGCAGCTTCTTGGGGACAGGGGGATGGGATACGCAGTATTTT. Amino acid sequence: CASSFLGTGGWDTQYF.

As regards this clonotype: Given a much more abundant clone one base away, this may be a read error. The V call is TRBV29-1, the J call TRBJ1-1; the match to TRBD1 covers 7 bases. CDR3 length: 14 residues. Germline CDR1 is SQVTM and CDR2 is ANQGSEA. J was trimmed by 5 bases and V by 4 bases; bases with no gene match: 10. CDR3 protein: CSVVQGTAETEAFF. The DNA for the CDR3 is TGCAGCGTTGTTCAAGGGACAGCAGAAACTGAAGCTTTCTTT.

This clonotype was observed at least ten times. The chain has TRBV10-3 and TRBJ2-1; maybe TRBD2 (5 bases). Germline V gives CDR1 ENHRY, CDR2 SYGVKD. The V end lost 3 bases, the J end lost 0 bases, and 12 bases lay between the germline ends. This CDR3 is 16 amino acids long. DNA for the CDR3: TGTGCCATCAGTGAAGTGGACTTTAGCTCCTACAATGAGCAGTTCTTC. Residues: CAISEVDFSSYNEQFF.

This clonotype has just a few counts. The chain is built from TRBV27 and TRBJ2-1; 9 bases are a match to TRBD2. The length of the CDR3 is 15 residues. CDR1 is MNHEY and CDR2 is SMNVEV in the germline V gene (reference sequence). With 5 bases clipped from V and 5 bases from J, the junction kept 7 bases outside the gene matches. The CDR3 loop is CASSVGTSLNNEQFF. DNA for the CDR3: TGTGCCAGCAGTGTCGGGACTAGCCTAAACAATGAGCAGTTCTTC.

This clonotype has ten or more counts. This chain uses TRBV29-1 with TRBJ2-5; possible D gene TRBD1, 6 bases. This CDR3 is built from 16 residues. CDR1 is SQVTM and CDR2 is ANQGSEA in the germline V gene. Trimming left V 3 bases short and J 5 bases short, with 22 bases between. DNA for the CDR3: TGCAGCGTTGATCATCGGGGCGGCACAGGGCAGGAGACCCAGTACTTC. The encoded protein is CSVDHRGGTGQETQYF.

Comments on this clonotype: With a much larger clone just one base away, this may be a read error. The chain combines TRBV5-5 with TRBJ2-2; TRBD1 matches at 7 bases. Germline-derived CDR1 and CDR2 are SGHKS and YYEKEE (reference sequence). The CDR3 covers 16 residues. Losses at the gene ends were 3 bases for V and 7 bases for J; bases not matched to a gene: 12. The DNA of the CDR3 is TGTGCCAGCAGCTCGATGGCGACAGGGTATAGCGGGGAGCTGTTTTTT. Protein: CASSSMATGYSGELFF.

The chain combines TRBV10-3 with TRBJ2-7; 10 nucleotides agree with TRBD2. The CDR3 contains 15 residues. V was pared by 3 bases and J by 9 bases, with 11 bases of the junction left unmatched. The V gene's germline CDR1 is ENHRY and CDR2 SYGVKD. The CDR3: CAISETGTSVFGQYF. Here the CDR3 DNA reads TGTGCCATCAGTGAAACCGGGACTAGCGTATTCGGGCAGTACTTC.

This clonotype was seen at least ten times. The V call is TRBV6-1, the J call TRBJ2-5, with 7 bases lining up with TRBD1. Germline V gene data show CDR1 as MNHNS and CDR2 as SASEGT. The CDR3 covers 13 residues. Unmatched junction bases numbered 6, after V lost 7 bases and J lost 4 bases. As DNA, the CDR3 is TGTGCCAGCACCCTCCCAGGGGGAGAGACCCAGTACTTC. Protein sequence: CASTLPGGETQYF.

This clonotype was picked up a small number of times. The V gene is TRBV7-9, the J gene TRBJ2-7, with 8 positions matching TRBD1. Germline V lookup: CDR1 SEHNR, CDR2 FQNEAQ (reference sequence). The CDR3 length is 16 residues. Trimming cost V 2 bases and J 5 bases; bases outside gene matches: 11. The CDR3 spells CASSLRLQGVIDEQYF. For the CDR3, the DNA is TGTGCCAGCAGCTTAAGGCTACAGGGGGTCATCGACGAGCAGTACTTC.

This clonotype was detected many times. Here the CDR3 reads CASSRKGQGNEAFF. CDR3 sequence (DNA): TGTGCCAGCAGTCGTAAGGGACAGGGTAATGAAGCTTTCTTT. The chain carries TRBV6-1 and TRBJ1-1; 9 bases are shared with TRBD1. Germline CDR1 MNHNS, CDR2 SASEGT. J was trimmed by 7 bases and V by 5 bases; bases with no gene match: 8. The CDR3 consists of 14 residues.

The chain is built from TRBV29-1 and TRBJ2-3; D possibly matches TRBD1 or TRBD2 (5 bases each). The CDR3 extends over 12 amino acids. Trimming pared 4 bases from V and 4 bases from J, leaving 9 bases between. The germline gives CDR1 SQVTM, CDR2 ANQGSEA. This CDR3 reads CSVAEGSDTQYF. The CDR3 DNA is TGCAGCGTTGCAGAGGGGTCAGATACGCAGTATTTT.